Listed here are 6 T cell receptor beta chains from one sample, sequenced in a study of T cell responses to AZD1222 COVID-19 vaccine. Sequencing used immunoSEQ multiplex PCR; TCRdb keeps in-frame clones, though not all of them. The data show approximately 110,000 clones, under 95% seen once. Sequenced material: peripheral blood, taken on day 0 of AZD1222 vaccination. These receptors were collected from an adult in good health.

This chain uses TRBV7-6 with TRBJ2-7; TRBD1 agrees at 7 bases. The V gene's germline CDR1 is SGHVS and CDR2 FNYEAQ. J lost 3 bases, V lost 4 bases, and 3 bases had no gene match. The CDR3 sequence is 13 residues long. CDR3 region: CASSSTGFYEQYF. In DNA, the CDR3 is TGTGCCAGCAGCTCGACAGGGTTCTACGAGCAGTACTTC.

CDR3 residues: CASSHGPRATNEKLFF. The CDR3 DNA reads as TGCGCCAGCAGCCACGGGCCCAGGGCAACTAATGAAAAACTGTTTTTT. V usage is TRBV4-3 and J usage is TRBJ1-4; perhaps TRBD1 as D (5 bases). This CDR3 is built from 16 residues. Germline V gene lookup returns CDR1 LGHNA and CDR2 YSLEER. Trimming pared 3 bases from V and 0 bases from J, leaving 11 bases between.

This sequence joins TRBV2 and TRBJ1-1; no definite D call. The CDR3 runs to 15 residues. Trimming left V 2 bases short and J 0 bases short, with 10 bases between. CDR1 and CDR2 from the germline V gene are SNHLY and FYNNEI. CDR3 DNA sequence: TGTGCCAGCAGTGAATGGGGTTCCTTGAACACTGAAGCTTTCTTT. Its protein is CASSEWGSLNTEAFF.

This clone is a singleton in its sample. The rearrangement joins TRBV5-4 to TRBJ1-2; no definite D call. The CDR3 spans 13 residues. The V end lost 3 bases, the J end lost 6 bases, and 12 bases lay between the germline ends. Germline assignment: CDR1 SGHNT and CDR2 YYREEE (reference sequence). CDR3 nucleotides: TGTGCCAGCAGCTCCAAGGTAAGGGATGGCTACACCTTC. Its translation is CASSSKVRDGYTF.

The V call is TRBV6-8, the J call TRBJ1-3; D is unclear. In germline, CDR1 is MNHGY, CDR2 SAAAGT. This CDR3 contains 15 residues. Trimming removed 7 bases from V and 0 bases from J, with 13 bases in between. The CDR3 spells CASTTAKGSGNTIYF. CDR3 DNA: TGTGCCAGCACCACGGCAAAGGGCTCTGGAAACACCATATATTTT.

The V gene is TRBV5-1, the J gene TRBJ2-5; 7 nucleotides line up with TRBD2. J gave up 4 bases and V 2 bases, and 5 bases lay outside the gene matches. Germline lookup yields CDR1 SGHRS and CDR2 YFSETQ. The CDR3 length is 14 residues. CDR3 sequence (DNA): TGCGCCAGCAGCTTCGCGGGAGTGGGAGAGACCCAGTACTTC. Translated, it gives CASSFAGVGETQYF.